This section outlines one T cell receptor beta chain sequence together with its context. The data stem from a study of shared clonotypes between healthy human individuals. CDR1 is SGHRS and CDR2 is YFSETQ in the germline V gene. Trimming removed 4 bases from V and 0 bases from J, with 17 bases in between. The CDR3 is made up of 17 amino acids. Profiled with immunoSEQ multiplex PCR; TCRdb holds only in-frame clones, not every one. The profile shows over a million clones, approximately 96% of them singletons. The genes are TRBV5-1 and TRBJ2-1, with TRBD1 as a possible D gene (6 bases). Sequencing used naive CD4+ T cells sorted from blood. As for subset: CD45RA+ positively selected. The clonotype was recovered from a man under 40 in good health. CDR3 bases: TGCGCCAGCAGCGGGGGCCGTTTGGCGGACTCCTACAATGAGCAGTTCTTC. This translates into CASSGGRLADSYNEQFF.